A single T cell receptor (beta chain) is shown here with its context. Its target is not known. Trimming left V 2 bases short and J 2 bases short, with 7 bases between. CDR1 and CDR2 (germline): MNHEY, SMNVEV (reference sequence). The CDR3 extends over 13 amino acids. Sequencing was performed with immunoSEQ multiplex PCR; in TCRdb, only in-frame clones are kept and a portion is missing. The data hold about 1.1 million clones, with 70% to 85% observed a single time. Healthy HIV-negative adults with no recent acute infections or vaccinations were recruited as donors. Into CD45RA+ naive and CD45RA-negative memory subsets, the CD4+ cells were split. The sample comes from a study of shared clonotypes between healthy human individuals. Study-level results: Unshared clonotypes carried lower generation probabilities than those common to all four donors.

Sequenced sample: memory CD4+ T cells from PBMCs. Subset: CD45RA-negative fraction. This rearrangement joins TRBV27 to TRBJ2-7; no definite D call. The source of this sequence is a young man in good health. Some clones in this sample may be carry-over from other donors' samples. The CDR3 DNA reads as TGTGCCAGCAGTTTACAGCGAACCTACGAGCAGTACTTC. It encodes CASSLQRTYEQYF.